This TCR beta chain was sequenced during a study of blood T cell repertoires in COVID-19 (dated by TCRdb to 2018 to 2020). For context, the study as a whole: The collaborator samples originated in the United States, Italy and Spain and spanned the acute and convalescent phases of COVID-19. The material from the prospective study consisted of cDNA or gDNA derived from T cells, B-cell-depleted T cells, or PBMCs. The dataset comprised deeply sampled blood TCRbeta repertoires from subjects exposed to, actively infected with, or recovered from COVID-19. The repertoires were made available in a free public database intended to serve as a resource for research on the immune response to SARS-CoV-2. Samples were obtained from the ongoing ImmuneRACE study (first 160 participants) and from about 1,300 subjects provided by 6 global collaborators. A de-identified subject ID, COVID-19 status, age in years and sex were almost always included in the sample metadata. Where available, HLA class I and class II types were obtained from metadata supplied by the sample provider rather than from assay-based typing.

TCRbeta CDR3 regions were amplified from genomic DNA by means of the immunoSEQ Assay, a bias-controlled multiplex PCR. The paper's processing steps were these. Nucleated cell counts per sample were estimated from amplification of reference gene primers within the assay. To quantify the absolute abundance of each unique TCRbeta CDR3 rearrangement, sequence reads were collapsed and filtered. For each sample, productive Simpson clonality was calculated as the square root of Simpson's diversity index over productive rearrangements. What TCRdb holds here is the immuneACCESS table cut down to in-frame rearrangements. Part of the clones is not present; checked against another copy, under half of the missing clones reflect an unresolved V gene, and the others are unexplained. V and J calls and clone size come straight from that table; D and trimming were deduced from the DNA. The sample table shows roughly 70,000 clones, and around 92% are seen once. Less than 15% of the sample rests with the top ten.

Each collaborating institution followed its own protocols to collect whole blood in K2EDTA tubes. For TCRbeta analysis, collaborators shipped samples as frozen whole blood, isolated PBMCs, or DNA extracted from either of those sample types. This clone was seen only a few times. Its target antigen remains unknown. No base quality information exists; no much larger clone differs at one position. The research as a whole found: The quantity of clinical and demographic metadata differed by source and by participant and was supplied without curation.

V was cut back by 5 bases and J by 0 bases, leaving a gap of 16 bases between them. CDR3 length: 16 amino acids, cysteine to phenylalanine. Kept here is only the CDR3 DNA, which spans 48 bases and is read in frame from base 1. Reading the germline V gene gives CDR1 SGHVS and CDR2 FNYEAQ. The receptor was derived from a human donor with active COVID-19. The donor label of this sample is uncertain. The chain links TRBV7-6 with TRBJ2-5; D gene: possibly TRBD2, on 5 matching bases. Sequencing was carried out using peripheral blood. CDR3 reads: CASSPMEASNQETQYF. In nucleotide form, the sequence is TGTGCCAGCAGCCCTATGGAGGCGTCTAACCAAGAGACCCAGTACTTC.